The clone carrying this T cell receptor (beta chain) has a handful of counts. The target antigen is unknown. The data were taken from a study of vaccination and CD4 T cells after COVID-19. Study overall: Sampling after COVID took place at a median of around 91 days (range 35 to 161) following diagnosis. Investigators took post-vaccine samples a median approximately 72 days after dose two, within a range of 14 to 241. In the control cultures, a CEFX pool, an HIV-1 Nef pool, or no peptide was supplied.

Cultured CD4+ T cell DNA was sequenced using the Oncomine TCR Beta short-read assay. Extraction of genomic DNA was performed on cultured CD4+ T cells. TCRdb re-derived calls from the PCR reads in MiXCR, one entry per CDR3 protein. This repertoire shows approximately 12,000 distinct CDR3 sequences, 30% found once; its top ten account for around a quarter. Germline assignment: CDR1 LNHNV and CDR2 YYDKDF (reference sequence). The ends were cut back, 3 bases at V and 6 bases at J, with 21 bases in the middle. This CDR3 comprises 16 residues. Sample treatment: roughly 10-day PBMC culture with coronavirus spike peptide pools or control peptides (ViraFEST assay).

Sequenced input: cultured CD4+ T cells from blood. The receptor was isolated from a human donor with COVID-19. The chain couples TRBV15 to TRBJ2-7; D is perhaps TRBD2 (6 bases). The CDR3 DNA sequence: TGTGCCACCAGCAGGACCGGGGGAGGACGAGGTGGCGAGCAGTACTTC. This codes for CATSRTGGGRGGEQYF. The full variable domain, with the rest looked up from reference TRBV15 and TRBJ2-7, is DAMVIQNPRYQVTQFGKPVTLSCSQTLNHNVMYWYQQKSSQAPKLLFHYYDKDFNNEADTPDNFQSRRPNTSFCFLDIRSPGLGDTAMYLCATSRTGGGRGGEQYFGPGTRLTVT.